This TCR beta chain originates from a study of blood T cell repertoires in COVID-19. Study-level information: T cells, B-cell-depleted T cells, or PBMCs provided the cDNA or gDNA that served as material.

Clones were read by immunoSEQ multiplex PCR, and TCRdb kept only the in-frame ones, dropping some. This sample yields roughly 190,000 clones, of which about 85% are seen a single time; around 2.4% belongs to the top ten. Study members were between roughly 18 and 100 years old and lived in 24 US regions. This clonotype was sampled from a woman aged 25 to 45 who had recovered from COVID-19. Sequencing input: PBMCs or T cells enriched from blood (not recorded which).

The CDR3 here is CATSGGAWAEAFF. The DNA of the CDR3 is TGTGCCACCTCGGGGGGCGCCTGGGCTGAAGCTTTCTTT. The chain employs TRBV27 and TRBJ1-1, with D perhaps TRBD1 (6 bases). Deletions cut 10 bases from V and 6 bases from J, with 18 bases between. This CDR3 comprises 13 residues. Germline CDR1 is MNHEY and CDR2 is SMNVEV (reference sequence).